The clone carrying this T cell receptor beta chain was recorded at least ten times. The target antigen is unknown. TCR beta CDR3 regions were amplified from RNA transcripts. The HTBI primer set served for first-round RT-PCR of the TCR CDR3. TCRdb reprocessed the multiplex PCR reads with MiXCR, giving one entry per CDR3 protein. In the table there are a few hundred thousand distinct CDR3 sequences, approximately 15% of which are singletons. The data originate from a study of T cells in Graves' hyperthyroidism and ophthalmopathy. Study conclusions and caveats: A median approximately 6.8 months before onset, the model predicted ophthalmopathy.

The J segment lost 2 bases and the V segment lost 0 bases, leaving 5 bases of the junction unmatched. CDR1 is GTSNPN, CDR2 SVGIG, per germline (reference sequence). The CDR3 length is 16 residues. The chain is built from TRBV30 and TRBJ1-5; 9 nucleotides align to TRBD1. Sequenced material: blood. This sequence originates from a woman under 40 with Graves' hyperthyroidism. CDR3 region: CAWSVGDRVGNQPQHF. In nucleotides, the CDR3 is TGTGCCTGGAGTGTTGGGGACAGGGTCGGCAATCAGCCCCAGCATTTT.